A single sample gave rise to the 5 T cell receptor beta chains below, sequenced in a study of cytomegalovirus exposure and HLA in healthy donors. Some clones are missing from TCRdb's copy, which holds only in-frame ones; the method was immunoSEQ multiplex PCR. The table includes around 230,000 clones, around 87% detected once. The sample comprised PBMCs. All receptors come from a woman aged 30 to 39 in good health and CMV-seropositive.

This clone appeared once. This chain uses TRBV4-1 with TRBJ1-3, with 7 bases fitting TRBD1. Looked up from germline, CDR1 is MGHRA and CDR2 is YSYEKL. This CDR3 has 17 amino acids. V lost 5 bases and J lost 0; bases outside the gene matches: 10. The CDR3, as DNA: TGCGCCAGCAGCTCTCAGGGGGGACAGTTCTCTGGAAACACCATATATTTT. It is translated as CASSSQGGQFSGNTIYF.

The sample holds one count of this clone. V usage is TRBV9 and J usage is TRBJ2-7; 8 bases are a match to TRBD1. The V segment lost 3 bases and the J segment 3 bases; nucleotides outside the gene matches: 5. Germline V gene lookup returns CDR1 SGDLS and CDR2 YYNGEE. The CDR3 spans 14 residues. CDR3 in amino acids: CASSAGGVSYEQYF. CDR3 coding DNA: TGTGCCAGCAGCGCAGGGGGCGTAAGCTACGAGCAGTACTTC. The full variable domain, its missing parts supplied by reference TRBV9 and TRBJ2-7, is DSGVTQTPKHLITATGQRVTLRCSPRSGDLSVYWYQQSLDQGLQFLIQYYNGEERAKGNILERFSAQQFPDLHSELNLSSLELGDSALYFCASSAGGVSYEQYFGPGTRLTVT.

J is TRBJ2-7 and V is TRBV28; possibly TRBD2 for D (5 bases). Germline V gives CDR1 MDHEN, CDR2 SYDVKM. Trimming took off 3 bases at V and 2 bases at J, with 5 bases between the two ends. There are 12 residues in the CDR3. In DNA, the CDR3 is TGTGCCAGCAGTTTCGGGGCCTACGAGCAGTACTTC. As protein: CASSFGAYEQYF.

The chain carries TRBV7-2 and TRBJ2-1; 9 nucleotides agree with TRBD2. This CDR3 contains 13 residues. Trimming took 4 bases from V and 10 from J; bases not matched to a gene: 5. Germline V lookup: CDR1 SGHTA, CDR2 FQGNSA. In DNA, the CDR3 is TGTGCCAGCAGCTGGGGACTAGCAGAAGAGCAGTTCTTC. This sequence encodes CASSWGLAEEQFF. The full variable domain, with the rest looked up from reference TRBV7-2 and TRBJ2-1, is GAGVSQSPSNKVTEKGKDVELRCDPISGHTALYWYRQSLGQGLEFLIYFQGNSAPDKSGLPSDRFSAERTGGSVSTLTIQRTQQEDSAVYLCASSWGLAEEQFFGPGTRLTVL.

V and J are TRBV5-1 and TRBJ2-2; 8 nucleotides agree with TRBD2. Germline V gene lookup returns CDR1 SGHRS and CDR2 YFSETQ. J lost 0 bases, V lost 1 base, and 2 bases had no gene match. The CDR3 is 16 amino acids. This CDR3 is CASSLTSGTNTGELFF. The CDR3 DNA is TGCGCCAGCAGCTTGACTAGCGGAACGAACACCGGGGAGCTGTTTTTT.